Presented here are 28 T cell receptor beta chains from one specimen sequenced in a study of CD8+ T cells in alopecia areata. Treatment defined: oral pan-JAK inhibitor, 5-10 mg twice daily. RNA, once extracted, was reverse transcribed into cDNA for use as the sequencing template. Repertoires were generated with immunoSEQ multiplex PCR, while TCRdb's copy carries only in-frame clones and drops some. The repertoire consists of under 150,000 clones, with approximately 80% occurring once and the leading ten covering roughly 25%. Here the sequenced sample was CD8+ T cells sorted from blood, taken at week 4, from a patient treated with tofacitinib. The receptors here all came from a human donor with alopecia areata.

This chain uses TRBV25-1 with TRBJ2-7, with D uncertain. In germline, CDR1 is MGHDK, CDR2 SYGVNS. This CDR3 spans 12 amino acids. The V end lost 6 bases, the J end lost 5 bases, and 11 bases lay between the germline ends. CDR3 coding DNA: TGTGCCAGCAGCATTTCTCCGGACGAGCAGTACTTC. Its protein product is CASSISPDEQYF.

The chain couples TRBV30 to TRBJ2-4, with 7 nucleotides matching TRBD1. Per the germline V gene, CDR1 is GTSNPN and CDR2 is SVGIG (reference sequence). CDR3 length equals 14 residues. J was trimmed by 3 bases and V by 3 bases; bases with no gene match: 5. The CDR3 DNA reads TGTGCCTGGAGCGGACAGGATGGCAAAAACATTCAGTACTTC. Translation: CAWSGQDGKNIQYF.

This chain links TRBV15 with TRBJ2-5; 7 positions match TRBD1. CDR1 and CDR2 from the germline V gene are LNHNV and YYDKDF (reference sequence). Trimming cost V 2 bases and J 1 base; bases outside gene matches: 4. This CDR3 is built from 15 residues. The CDR3 DNA is TGTGCCACCAGCAGACGGGGACAGCTCCAAGAGACCCAGTACTTC. It codes for CATSRRGQLQETQYF.

The chain links TRBV4-3 to TRBJ2-7; D may be TRBD1 (6 bases). The V gene lost 0 bases and the J gene lost 2 bases, with 8 bases spanning the gap. The CDR3 spans 14 residues. CDR1 LGHNA and CDR2 YSLEER come from the germline V gene. The chain's CDR3 is CASSQDRGTYEQYF. DNA of the CDR3: TGCGCCAGCAGCCAAGACAGGGGAACCTACGAGCAGTACTTC.

This chain uses TRBV4-3 with TRBJ2-5; D may be TRBD2 (5 bases). Germline CDR1 is LGHNA and CDR2 is YSLEER. There are 17 residues in the CDR3. V was pared by 2 bases and J by 5 bases, with 21 bases between. CDR3 coding DNA: TGCGCCAGCAGCCAAAAAGGAGACTACAGCGTAATGGAGACCCAGTACTTC. The encoded protein is CASSQKGDYSVMETQYF.

The chain couples TRBV19 to TRBJ2-6, with TRBD1 identical over 7 bases. Germline V gene sequence: CDR1 LNHDA, CDR2 SQIVND (reference sequence). The J segment lost 10 bases and the V segment lost 3 bases, leaving 9 bases of the junction unmatched. This CDR3 is 15 amino acids long. CDR3 coding DNA: TGTGCCAGTAGTATTCCAGGGACAGCGGTGAACGTCCTGACTTTC. This codes for CASSIPGTAVNVLTF.

This clone was observed once. The chain carries TRBV10-3 and TRBJ1-1; possibly TRBD1 for D (5 bases). Germline V lookup: CDR1 ENHRY, CDR2 SYGVKD. There are 14 residues in the CDR3. V shed 6 bases and J shed 3 bases, with 14 bases lying between them. The CDR3 bases are TGTGCCATCAGCCGGGGACGGAGATACACTGAAGCTTTCTTT. This sequence encodes CAISRGRRYTEAFF.

The V gene is TRBV7-2, the J gene TRBJ2-3; D is unclear. Trimming removed 6 bases from V and 1 base from J, with 17 bases in between. This CDR3 comprises 16 residues. Per the germline V gene, CDR1 is SGHTA and CDR2 is FQGNSA. The CDR3 DNA follows: TGTGCCAGCAGTCCCAAGACGCGAGGAGGCACAGATACGCAGTATTTT. Translation: CASSPKTRGGTDTQYF.

This clone was observed a single time. J is TRBJ2-7 and V is TRBV29-1, with D maybe TRBD1 (5 bases). The CDR3 is 13 residues long. The germline gives CDR1 SQVTM, CDR2 ANQGSEA. V shed 2 bases and J shed 2 bases, with 10 bases lying between them. The CDR3 is CSVELDTPYEQYF. CDR3 DNA sequence: TGCAGCGTTGAACTGGACACCCCCTACGAGCAGTACTTC.

This chain joins TRBV5-6 and TRBJ1-2; 8 bases agree with TRBD1. There are 15 residues in the CDR3. Germline V lookup: CDR1 SGHDT, CDR2 YYEEEE. Germline trimming cut 2 bases from V and 0 bases from J; bases unmatched to any gene: 3. CDR3: CASSFMGQANYGYTF. The CDR3, as DNA: TGTGCCAGCAGCTTCATGGGACAGGCTAACTATGGCTACACCTTC. The full variable domain, in which reference TRBV5-6 and TRBJ1-2 provide the parts outside the CDR3, is DAGVTQSPTHLIKTRGQQVTLRCSPKSGHDTVSWYQQALGQGPQFIFQYYEEEERQRGNFPDRFSGHQFPNYSSELNVNALLLGDSALYLCASSFMGQANYGYTFGSGTRLTVV.

The rearrangement uses TRBV29-1 and TRBJ1-1, with D tentatively TRBD1 (6 bases). V dropped 7 bases and J dropped 1 base, with 13 bases sitting between them. The CDR3 covers 13 residues. In germline, CDR1 is SQVTM, CDR2 ANQGSEA. CDR3 protein: CSAQGTWNTEAFF. The DNA of the CDR3 is TGCAGCGCCCAAGGGACATGGAACACTGAAGCTTTCTTT. Full variable domain (outside the CDR3, taken from reference TRBV29-1 and TRBJ1-1): SAVISQKPSRDICQRGTSLTIQCQVDSQVTMMFWYRQQPGQSLTLIATANQGSEATYESGFVIDKFPISRPNLTFSTLTVSNMSPEDSSIYLCSAQGTWNTEAFFGQGTRLTVV.

The chain recombines TRBV7-9 with TRBJ2-7, with 7 nucleotides matching TRBD1. CDR1 SEHNR and CDR2 FQNEAQ come from the germline V gene (reference sequence). CDR3 length: 15 amino acids. Trimming cost V 6 bases and J 3 bases; bases outside gene matches: 11. The CDR3 DNA follows: TGTGCCAGCAGTTCGGGACAGACCGCGCTCTACGAGCAGTACTTC. Translated: CASSSGQTALYEQYF.

The gene calls are TRBV5-6 and TRBJ2-3; D may correspond to TRBD1 or TRBD2 (5 bases each). The germline V gene encodes CDR1 SGHDT and CDR2 YYEEEE. This CDR3 has 15 amino acids. V was pared by 0 bases and J by 0 bases, with 8 bases between. This CDR3 reads CASSLVGRSTDTQYF. CDR3 DNA: TGTGCCAGCAGCTTGGTGGGACGAAGCACAGATACGCAGTATTTT.

Of note for this clone: The DNA is omitted, as the CDR3 cannot be located on it reliably, and the CDR3 follows TCRdb's listing. CDR3: CASSSSTGVDEQYF. The chain combines TRBV27 with TRBJ2-7; TRBD1 was called by the table and not checked on the DNA. From its first to its last residue, the CDR3 has 14 amino acids. Per the germline V gene, CDR1 is MNHEY and CDR2 is SMNVEV (reference sequence).

This chain uses TRBV6-5 with TRBJ2-5; 10 bases agree with TRBD2. The trim removed 4 bases at V and 2 bases at J, leaving 4 bases unmatched. Germline lookup yields CDR1 MNHEY and CDR2 SVGAGI. CDR3 length: 15 amino acids. The CDR3 loop reads CASSSSGGTQETQYF. In DNA form, the CDR3 reads TGTGCCAGCAGTTCTAGCGGGGGCACACAAGAGACCCAGTACTTC.

The rearrangement links TRBV18 to TRBJ2-4; D unresolved. The germline V gene encodes CDR1 KGHSH and CDR2 LQKENI. V lost 0 bases, J lost 3 bases, and 18 bases lay in between. This CDR3 comprises 18 residues. CDR3 loop: CASSPPSIKASIKNIQYF. The CDR3 coding sequence is TGTGCCAGCTCACCACCGAGTATAAAGGCGTCGATCAAAAACATTCAGTACTTC.

The J gene is TRBJ2-5, the V gene TRBV7-9, with TRBD2 matching over 8 bases. Germline values: CDR1 SEHNR, CDR2 FQNEAQ (reference sequence). J was trimmed by 5 bases and V by 4 bases; bases with no gene match: 15. The CDR3 covers 17 residues. This CDR3 reads CASSWTSRIWNEETQYF. The CDR3 DNA is TGTGCCAGCAGCTGGACTAGCCGTATTTGGAATGAGGAGACCCAGTACTTC. The variable domain in full, completed from reference TRBV7-9 and TRBJ2-5, reads DTGVSQNPRHKITKRGQNVTFRCDPISEHNRLYWYRQTLGQGPEFLTYFQNEAQLEKSRLLSDRFSAERPKGSFSTLEIQRTEQGDSAMYLCASSWTSRIWNEETQYFGPGTRLLVL.

The chain employs TRBV2 and TRBJ2-3; D may be TRBD1 (5 bases). The ends were cut back, 6 bases at V and 4 bases at J, with 8 bases in the middle. Per germline, CDR1 SNHLY and CDR2 FYNNEI. The CDR3 has 12 residues. This chain's CDR3 is CASRGPPDTQYF. The CDR3 DNA reads as TGTGCCAGCAGGGGGCCGCCAGATACGCAGTATTTT.

The chain carries TRBV27 and TRBJ2-5; the D is unclear. Germline V gene lookup returns CDR1 MNHEY and CDR2 SMNVEV (reference sequence). The CDR3 runs 15 residues. The V and J ends lost 2 bases and 3 bases respectively, with 13 bases between them. CDR3 sequence reads: CASSLGGYTKETQYF. The CDR3 DNA follows: TGTGCCAGCAGTTTAGGCGGATATACGAAAGAGACCCAGTACTTC.

The chain carries TRBV5-4 and TRBJ2-5; D not certain. The germline V and J ends were trimmed by 4 bases and 1 base, with 8 bases remaining between them. This CDR3 has 13 residues. Germline V gene sequence: CDR1 SGHNT, CDR2 YYREEE (reference sequence). CDR3: CASSPRTQETQYF. The CDR3 DNA is TGTGCCAGCAGCCCGCGGACCCAAGAGACCCAGTACTTC. Drawing the rest from reference TRBV5-4 and TRBJ2-5, the complete variable domain is ETGVTQSPTHLIKTRGQQVTLRCSSQSGHNTVSWYQQALGQGPQFIFQYYREEENGRGNFPPRFSGLQFPNYSSELNVNALELDDSALYLCASSPRTQETQYFGPGTRLLVL.

The CDR3 region has the DNA TGTGCCAGCAGCTCCGTCGGGGAGGACGAGCAGTACTTC. As protein: CASSSVGEDEQYF. This chain uses TRBV7-6 with TRBJ2-7; maybe TRBD2 (6 bases). Looked up from germline, CDR1 is SGHVS and CDR2 is FNYEAQ. Trimming shortened V by 4 bases and J by 5 bases, and 12 bases separated the two germline ends. This CDR3 region has 13 residues.

As regards this clone: Other DNA sequences of this sample code for an identical CDR3. V gene TRBV7-2 combines with J gene TRBJ2-7; TRBD2 might be the D (5 bases). The CDR3 is 12 amino acids. Trimming left V 3 bases short and J 2 bases short, with 5 bases between. Germline CDR1 reads SGHTA; CDR2 reads FQGNSA. CDR3 amino acids: CASSFGAYEQYF. The CDR3 nucleotides read TGTGCCAGCAGCTTCGGGGCCTACGAGCAGTACTTC. Together with reference TRBV7-2 and TRBJ2-7, the CDR3 gives the full variable domain: GAGVSQSPSNKVTEKGKDVELRCDPISGHTALYWYRQSLGQGLEFLIYFQGNSAPDKSGLPSDRFSAERTGGSVSTLTIQRTQQEDSAVYLCASSFGAYEQYFGPGTRLTVT.

This rearrangement joins TRBV13 to TRBJ2-7, with TRBD2 as a possible D gene (6 bases). This CDR3 comprises 12 residues. Trimming shortened V by 4 bases and J by 6 bases, and 10 bases separated the two germline ends. The V gene's germline CDR1 is PRHDT and CDR2 FYEKMQ (reference sequence). The CDR3 nucleotides read TGTGCCAGCAGCTCTCTGGGGGGCGAGCAGTACTTC. Protein product: CASSSLGGEQYF. Full variable domain (remainder filled in from reference TRBV13 and TRBJ2-7): AAGVIQSPRHLIKEKRETATLKCYPIPRHDTVYWYQQGPGQDPQFLISFYEKMQSDKGSIPDRFSAQQFSDYHSELNMSSLELGDSALYFCASSSLGGEQYFGPGTRLTVT.

V gene TRBV4-1 combines with J gene TRBJ1-6, with 9 bases aligning to TRBD1. The CDR3 length is 15 residues. The V and J ends lost 4 bases and 10 bases, in that order; junction bases with no gene match: 8. The V gene's germline CDR1 is MGHRA and CDR2 YSYEKL. For the CDR3, the DNA is TGCGCCAGCAGCCTCACCGTCGGGACAGGGTCACCCCTCCACTTT. This sequence encodes CASSLTVGTGSPLHF.

This clone was counted a few times. V gene TRBV29-1 combines with J gene TRBJ2-5; the match to TRBD2 covers 8 bases. CDR3 length: 15 amino acids. Per germline, CDR1 SQVTM and CDR2 ANQGSEA. The trim removed 1 base at V and 4 bases at J, leaving 8 bases unmatched. As DNA, the CDR3 is TGCAGCGTTGAAGGATCCGGGGGGGGCGGAGAGACCCAGTACTTC. Amino acid sequence: CSVEGSGGGGETQYF.

The chain carries TRBV4-2 and TRBJ2-7, with D possibly being TRBD2 (6 bases). The ends were cut back, 3 bases at V and 4 bases at J, with 10 bases in the middle. The length of the CDR3 is 13 residues. CDR1 is LGHNA and CDR2 is YNFKEQ in the germline V gene. CDR3 in DNA: TGTGCCAGCAGCCAGGACGGGGGATACGAGCAGTACTTC. As protein: CASSQDGGYEQYF.

With regard to this clone: Other DNA sequences in this specimen translate into the identical CDR3. The chain links TRBV29-1 to TRBJ2-6; D perhaps matches TRBD2 (5 bases). This CDR3 region has 14 residues. CDR1 is SQVTM and CDR2 is ANQGSEA in the germline V gene. V was cut by 3 bases and J by 4 bases, with 10 bases left in between. CDR3 sequence reads: CSVDAGSGANVLTF. CDR3 DNA sequence: TGCAGCGTTGATGCGGGTTCGGGGGCCAACGTCCTGACTTTC.

J is TRBJ2-7 and V is TRBV2, with D possibly TRBD1 on 5 matching bases. The CDR3 runs to 14 residues. CDR1 is SNHLY and CDR2 is FYNNEI in the germline V gene. Between the trimmed V and J ends, which lost 7 bases and 7 bases, there was a span of 20 bases. The DNA of the CDR3 is TGTGCCAGCACCTACAGGCCCCGGCCTAGAGAGCAGTACTTC. This encodes CASTYRPRPREQYF. Using reference TRBV2 and TRBJ2-7 for the parts outside the CDR3, the full variable domain is EPEVTQTPSHQVTQMGQEVILRCVPISNHLYFYWYRQILGQKVEFLVSFYNNEISEKSEIFDDQFSVERPDGSNFTLKIRSTKLEDSAMYFCASTYRPRPREQYFGPGTRLTVT.